Presented here are 5 T cell receptor beta chains from one specimen sequenced in a study of blood T cell repertoires in COVID-19. Clones were sequenced by immunoSEQ multiplex PCR, and TCRdb holds only the in-frame ones, with some missing. The sample carries roughly 100,000 clones, 69% recorded once. The sample was peripheral blood. Source of these receptors: an elderly man with acute or convalescent COVID-19.

The chain combines TRBV24-1 with TRBJ2-1; D is unresolved. Germline V gene lookup returns CDR1 KGHDR and CDR2 SFDVKD. The CDR3 loop spans 13 amino acids. V was shortened by 8 bases and J by 4 bases, with 11 bases between the two germline ends. In DNA form, the CDR3 reads TGTGCCACCAAGAGCACCAATTACAATGAGCAGTTCTTC. Its protein product is CATKSTNYNEQFF.

In this sample, this clone turned up once. This sequence joins TRBV19 and TRBJ2-2; 8 positions match TRBD1. The germline V gene has CDR1 LNHDA and CDR2 SQIVND (reference sequence). There are 16 residues in the CDR3. V trimming: 5 bases; J trimming: 2 bases; junction bases outside the gene matches: 7. For the CDR3, the DNA is TGTGCCAGTAGTCGTGGACAGGGCCCAAACACCGGGGAGCTGTTTTTT. It codes for CASSRGQGPNTGELFF.

The V and J genes are TRBV3-1 (or the pseudogene TRBV3-2) and TRBJ1-4; tentatively, D is TRBD1 (5 bases). V was shortened by 3 bases and J by 4 bases, with 9 bases between the two germline ends. Germline V lookup: CDR1 LGHDT, CDR2 YNNKEL (reference sequence). This CDR3 spans 14 amino acids. The DNA of the CDR3 is TGTGCCAGCAGCCAGCCGGGGGTTAATGAAAAACTGTTTTTT. Amino acid sequence: CASSQPGVNEKLFF.

The rearrangement links TRBV13 to TRBJ2-1, with 8 nucleotides matching TRBD2. The CDR3 extends over 16 amino acids. Germline values: CDR1 PRHDT, CDR2 FYEKMQ (reference sequence). V shed 2 bases, J shed 9 bases, and the junction held 12 bases outside the gene matches. The CDR3 reads CASSLYAREGLIEQFF. The CDR3 bases are TGTGCCAGCAGCTTATACGCCCGGGAGGGCCTTATTGAGCAGTTCTTC.

The V gene is TRBV4-3, the J gene TRBJ1-6; TRBD1 matches at 10 bases. Germline CDR1 is LGHNA and CDR2 is YSLEER. The CDR3 contains 17 residues. Trimming at V came to 4 bases and at J to 6 bases, leaving 9 bases not matched to a gene. This CDR3 is CASSPGTGEIGNSPLHF. As DNA, the CDR3 is TGCGCCAGCAGCCCGGGGACAGGGGAAATAGGTAATTCACCCCTCCACTTT.